This TCR beta chain was sequenced for a study of early T cells in non-severe SARS-CoV-2 infection (dated by TCRdb to the early 2020s). Notes on the research overall: TCR sequencing used bulk RNA from unsorted whole blood, so alpha and beta chains could not be paired. Here is what the overall study found, with its caveats: VDJdb matching was skewed toward anti-spike CD8 responses, so virus-specific expansions were likely underestimated and private and CD4 specificities were missed.

The study was a case-control design nested within a healthcare worker cohort in London, UK, with weekly nasopharyngeal swab PCR tests and blood sampling. Between 23 and 31 March 2020, the week of the UK lockdown, healthcare workers were enrolled and then followed up weekly for as long as 16 weeks. This clonotype was seen at least ten times. No antigen is known for it. There are no base qualities to consult, and no much larger clone falls within one base. V is reduced by 8 bases and J by 1 base, leaving a spacing of 11 bases between them. The germline V gene (reference sequence) gives CDR1 as GTSNPN and CDR2 as SVGIG. Reading from cysteine to phenylalanine, the CDR3 counts 12 amino acids. Here the CDR3 DNA is all that survives: 36 bases in frame from base 1. Library generation was performed with 5' RACE. The sequencer was a NextSeq 500. In the TCR library protocol, unique molecular identifiers were attached to individual cDNA molecules to correct for PCR bias and sequencing error. TCR alpha and beta chains were both sequenced, and the abundances of alpha and beta sequences in each sample were closely correlated with each other. In the original analysis: V gene, J gene and CDR3 annotation of TCR sequences was performed with Decombinator V4. TCRs were defined as expanded if a significant change between any two time points was detected under a Poisson model with p below 0.0001. TCR abundances were normalised to the total number of TCRs sequenced per sample and were expressed as counts per million. MAIT TCRs were defined by TRAV1-2 paired with TRAJ12, TRAJ20 or TRAJ33, and iNKT TCRs by TRAV10 paired with TRAJ18. A search of VDJdb, accessed on 1 November 2021, was run for TCRs annotated to CMV, EBV and SARS-CoV-2, with TCRs annotated for multiple antigens excluded. The raw public data were reprocessed by TCRdb itself: fastp quality trimming at Q25, MiXCR clonotype calling, in-frame beta chains only. Each CDR3 protein gets just one entry, which takes the most common genes and DNA from the rows behind it. TCRdb's processing, not the study's, gives the V and J calls here. Within this sample are some 30,000 distinct CDR3 sequences, with about 4.6% of them counted one time only. In total, the top ten clones hold 12% of the sample.

Sequencing was carried out using whole blood. The source of this sequence is an adult who was a healthcare worker with PCR-confirmed SARS-CoV-2 infection or an uninfected control (not recorded which). The chain is assembled from TRBV30 and TRBJ1-1; confidence is insufficient to name the D gene. The DNA is TGTGCCCGGTCGGACGGGAACACTGAAGCTTTCTTT. Translated, it reads CARSDGNTEAFF.